The clone carrying this T cell receptor (beta chain) came up many times. The source of the sample is a study of T cells after yellow fever vaccination. Study information: It was SMART-Seq v4 Ultra Low Input that prepared the fractions with low cell numbers.

Per germline, CDR1 SGHTA and CDR2 FQGTGA. With 0 bases clipped from V and 4 bases from J, the junction kept 7 bases outside the gene matches. This CDR3 is 16 amino acids long. Conversion of TCR transcripts into cDNA relied on 5'RACE template switching, which added a universal primer site and UMIs. TCRdb processed the 5' RACE reads anew with MiXCR; each CDR3 protein has one entry. Of some 300,000 distinct CDR3 sequences listed, less than 9.5% were seen once; the top ten hold over 3%. Sequencing was performed on CD4+ T cells sorted from PBMCs, taken 5 days after the yellow fever booster vaccination. The V and J genes are TRBV7-3 and TRBJ1-1; 8 nucleotides agree with TRBD1. This TCR was recovered from a man aged 18 to 30 who received the YFV17D yellow fever vaccine. CDR3 sequence: CASSLTAGGEGTEAFF. In nucleotides, the CDR3 is TGTGCCAGCAGCTTAACAGCAGGGGGCGAGGGCACTGAAGCTTTCTTT.